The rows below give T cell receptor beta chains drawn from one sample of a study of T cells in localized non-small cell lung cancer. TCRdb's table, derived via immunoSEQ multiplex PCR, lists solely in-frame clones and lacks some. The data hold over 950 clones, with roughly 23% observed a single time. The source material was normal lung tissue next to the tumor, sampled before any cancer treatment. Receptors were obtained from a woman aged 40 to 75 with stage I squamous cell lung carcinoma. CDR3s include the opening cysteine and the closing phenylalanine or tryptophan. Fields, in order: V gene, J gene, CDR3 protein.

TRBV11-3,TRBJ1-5,CASSFNDRNQPQHF
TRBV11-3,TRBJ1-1,CASSLLGLNTEAFF
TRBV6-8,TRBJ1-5,CASSWDTLGNQPQHF
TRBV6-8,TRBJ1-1,CALQSGTDVPPEAFF
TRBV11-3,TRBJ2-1,CASSVGAGGGNNEQFF
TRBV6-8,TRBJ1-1,CASWGHLNTEAFF
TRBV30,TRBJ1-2,CAWSTPGAWTHGYTF
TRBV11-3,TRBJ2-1,CASSPPESAYNEQFF
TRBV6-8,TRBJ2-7,CASRPTKIYEQYF
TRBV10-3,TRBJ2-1,CATDVGTGGDQFF
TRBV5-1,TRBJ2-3,CASSTQGRGADTQYF
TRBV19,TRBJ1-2,CASSMRENYGYTF
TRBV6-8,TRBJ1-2,CASSPRGEANYGYTF
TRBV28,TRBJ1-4,CASMDSVATNEKLFF
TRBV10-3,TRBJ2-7,CAISESAGGSRQYF
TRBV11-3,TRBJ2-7,CASSPRGTGVNEQYF
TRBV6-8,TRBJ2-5,CASSPPRAAQYF
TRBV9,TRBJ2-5,CASLDRGVQETQYF
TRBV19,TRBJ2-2,CASNPGGAGTGELFF
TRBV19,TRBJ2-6,CASRNHPGTSGRSGANVLTF
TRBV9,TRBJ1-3,CASSLSLGSSGNTIYF
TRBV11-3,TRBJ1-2,CASSFFTGGGDANYGYTF
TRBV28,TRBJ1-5,CASSPPPRVRSNQPQHF
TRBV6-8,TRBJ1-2,CASSYPNLGQGSPNYGYTF
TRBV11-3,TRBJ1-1,CASSAGQGALWDTEAFF
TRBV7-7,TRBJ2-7,CASSSYGTSTYEQYF
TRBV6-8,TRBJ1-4,CASSRDEGEKLFF
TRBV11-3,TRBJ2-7,CASSMSWGPYEQYF
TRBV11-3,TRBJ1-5,CASSLVGQGDQPQHF
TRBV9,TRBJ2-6,CASSVDVGAASGANVLTF
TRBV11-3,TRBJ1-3,CASSLGSATGNTIYF